This T cell receptor beta chain was captured in a study of control samples from healthy donors and cancer patients. Clones were read by immunoSEQ multiplex PCR, and TCRdb kept only the in-frame ones, dropping some. In the table there are over 60,000 clones, 85% of which are singletons. The V gene lost 3 bases and the J gene lost 3 bases, with 15 bases spanning the gap. This CDR3 is built from 16 residues. The germline CDR1 and CDR2 sequences are LGHDT and YNNKEL (reference sequence). This clone was observed a single time. What was sequenced was blood. The chain uses TRBV3-1 (or the pseudogene TRBV3-2) and TRBJ1-3; D might be TRBD1 (6 bases). This TCR came from a middle-aged man in good health. The CDR3 reads CASSQIWGQGGNTIYF. The CDR3, as DNA: TGTGCCAGCAGCCAGATTTGGGGACAAGGTGGAAACACCATATATTTT.